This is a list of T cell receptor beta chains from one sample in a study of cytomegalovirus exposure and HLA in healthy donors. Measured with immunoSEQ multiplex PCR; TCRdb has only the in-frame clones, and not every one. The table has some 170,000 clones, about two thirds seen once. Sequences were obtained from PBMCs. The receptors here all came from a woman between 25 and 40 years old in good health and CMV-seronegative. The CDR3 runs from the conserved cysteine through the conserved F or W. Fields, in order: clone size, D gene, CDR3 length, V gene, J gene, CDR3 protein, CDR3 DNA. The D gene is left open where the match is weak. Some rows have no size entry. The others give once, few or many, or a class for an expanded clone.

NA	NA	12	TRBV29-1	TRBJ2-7	CSGQTDTYEQYF	TGCAGCGGTCAAACGGACACCTACGAGCAGTACTTC
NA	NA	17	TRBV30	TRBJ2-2	CAWSDLPTGGWRGELFF	TGTGCCTGGAGTGACCTCCCCACGGGGGGCTGGCGAGGGGAGCTGTTTTTT
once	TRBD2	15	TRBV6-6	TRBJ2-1	CASSPSAGEKNEQFF	TGTGCCAGCAGCCCCAGCGCGGGAGAGAAAAATGAGCAGTTCTTC
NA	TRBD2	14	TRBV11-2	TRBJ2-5	CASSPQRGAETQYF	TGTGCCAGCAGCCCTCAGCGGGGGGCGGAGACCCAGTACTTC
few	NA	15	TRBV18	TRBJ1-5	CASSPGTRSNQPQHF	TGTGCCAGCTCACCCGGGACAAGAAGCAATCAGCCCCAGCATTTT
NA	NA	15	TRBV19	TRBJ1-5	CASSMGRPFNQPQHF	TGTGCCAGTAGTATGGGCAGGCCCTTCAATCAGCCCCAGCATTTT
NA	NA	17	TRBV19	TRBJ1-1	CASSIKGLSLLNTEAFF	TGTGCCAGTAGTATCAAGGGGCTTAGTCTTTTGAACACTGAAGCTTTCTTT
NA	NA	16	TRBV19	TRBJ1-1	CASSIGLYGGLTEAFF	TGTGCCAGTAGTATCGGTCTCTACGGGGGTTTAACTGAAGCTTTCTTT
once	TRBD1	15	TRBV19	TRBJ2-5	CASSPWDRVKETQYF	TGTGCCAGTAGTCCCTGGGACAGGGTAAAAGAGACCCAGTACTTC
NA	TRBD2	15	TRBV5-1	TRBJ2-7	CASSPTSASSYEQYF	TGCGCCAGCAGCCCCACTAGCGCTAGCTCCTACGAGCAGTACTTC
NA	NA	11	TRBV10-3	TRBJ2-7	CAISGQYEQYF	TGTGCCATCAGTGGTCAGTACGAGCAGTACTTC
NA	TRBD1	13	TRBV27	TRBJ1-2	CASSLTGDRGYTF	TGTGCCAGCAGCCTGACAGGGGATCGTGGCTACACCTTC
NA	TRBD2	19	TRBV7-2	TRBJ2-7	CASSSARGGTRLGAGEQYF	TGTGCCAGCAGCTCAGCGCGGGGGGGCACCCGGCTGGGGGCGGGCGAGCAGTACTTC
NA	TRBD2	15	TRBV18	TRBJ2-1	CASSPRLAGENEQFF	TGTGCCAGCTCACCTAGACTAGCGGGGGAGAATGAGCAGTTCTTC
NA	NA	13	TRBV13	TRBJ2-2	CASSRTQVGELFF	TGTGCCAGCAGTCGCACACAGGTCGGGGAGCTGTTTTTT
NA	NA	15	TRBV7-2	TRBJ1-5	CASSLEHHSNQPQHF	TGTGCCAGCAGCTTAGAACACCATAGCAATCAGCCCCAGCATTTT
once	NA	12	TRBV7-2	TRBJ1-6	CASSWTDSPLHF	TGTGCCAGCAGCTGGACAGATTCACCCCTCCACTTT
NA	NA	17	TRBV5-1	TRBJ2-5	CASSLAGQTQRPRTQYF	TGCGCCAGCAGCTTGGCCGGACAGACCCAAAGACCCAGGACCCAGTACTTC
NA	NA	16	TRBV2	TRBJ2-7	CASSESYLRQSHEQYF	TGTGCCAGCAGTGAATCCTATCTCCGACAGTCCCACGAGCAGTACTTC
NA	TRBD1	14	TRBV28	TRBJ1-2	CASRSQGANYGYTF	TGTGCCAGCAGGTCTCAGGGGGCTAACTATGGCTACACCTTC
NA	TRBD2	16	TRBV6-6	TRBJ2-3	CASSSRLAGTTGTQYF	TGTGCCAGCAGTTCTCGACTAGCGGGGACCACAGGTACGCAGTATTTT
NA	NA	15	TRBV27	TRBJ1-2	CASSIRPRGPYGYTF	TGTGCCAGCAGTATAAGACCCCGGGGTCCCTATGGCTACACCTTC
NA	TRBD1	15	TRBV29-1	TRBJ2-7	CSVRGGTGGTYEQYF	TGCAGCGTTCGCGGGGGGACAGGGGGGACCTACGAGCAGTACTTC
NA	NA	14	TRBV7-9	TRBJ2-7	CASSLVASAYEQYF	TGTGCCAGCAGCTTAGTAGCTAGCGCCTACGAGCAGTACTTC
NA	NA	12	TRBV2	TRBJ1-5	CASRQLNQPQHF	TGTGCCAGTAGACAGCTCAATCAGCCCCAGCATTTT
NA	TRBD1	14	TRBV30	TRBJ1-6	CAWMRDSVRSPLHF	TGTGCCTGGATGCGGGACAGCGTTCGTTCACCCCTCCACTTT
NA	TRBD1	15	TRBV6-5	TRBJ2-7	CASSLTGTGGREQYF	TGTGCCAGCAGTCTTACCGGGACAGGGGGTAGGGAGCAGTACTTC
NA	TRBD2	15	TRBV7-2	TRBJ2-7	CASSLGTSGTGEQYF	TGTGCCAGCAGCCTTGGGACTAGCGGAACTGGGGAGCAGTACTTC
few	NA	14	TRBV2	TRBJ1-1	CARSSPGLNTEAFF	TGTGCCCGATCCTCGCCCGGGTTGAACACTGAAGCTTTCTTT
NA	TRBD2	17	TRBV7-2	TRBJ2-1	CASSLILRGGNYNEQFF	TGTGCCAGCAGCTTAATCCTTCGCGGGGGGAATTACAATGAGCAGTTCTTC
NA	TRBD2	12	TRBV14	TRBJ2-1	CASSQEGGGQFF	TGTGCCAGCAGCCAAGAGGGGGGGGGACAGTTCTTC
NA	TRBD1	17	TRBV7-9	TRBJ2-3	CASSSRKGAAGTDTQYF	TGTGCCAGCAGCTCCCGGAAGGGGGCGGCCGGCACAGATACGCAGTATTTT